This record looks at one TCR beta chain sequence and its context. This entry belongs to a study of cytomegalovirus exposure and HLA in healthy donors. The PCR made use of 60 Vbeta and 13 Jbeta primers. The assay was immunoSEQ multiplex PCR, and TCRdb's table has in-frame clones only and misses some. Seen here are about 120,000 clones, roughly three quarters observed once, and the top ten hold over 1.5%. The V and J ends lost 5 bases and 4 bases, in that order; junction bases with no gene match: 5. Germline V CDR1 and CDR2: WNHNN, SYGVQD (reference sequence). This CDR3 contains 14 residues. The receptor comes from a woman between 18 and 29 years old in good health and CMV-seronegative. J is TRBJ1-1 and V is TRBV10-1; 9 bases fit TRBD1. The sequenced sample consisted of PBMCs. CDR3 protein: CASSTTGGGTEAFF. In DNA form, the CDR3 reads TGCGCCAGCAGTACTACAGGGGGCGGCACTGAAGCTTTCTTT.